This passage covers 2 T cell receptor beta chains from one sample sequenced in a study of blood T cell repertoires in COVID-19. Sequencing was performed with immunoSEQ multiplex PCR; in TCRdb, only in-frame clones are kept and a portion is missing. The sample has roughly 200,000 clones, 85% seen once. The specimen sequenced was PBMCs or T cells enriched from blood (not recorded which). The receptors were sampled from a man aged 35 to 55 who had recovered from COVID-19.

The chain is built from TRBV21-1 and TRBJ2-4; TRBD2, the table's D call, was not compared with the DNA. TRBV21-1 is a pseudogene locus. This CDR3 contains 16 residues. CDR3 sequence: CASSKDLRGRGDIQYF. DNA for the CDR3: TGTGCCAGCAGCAAAGATCTGCGGGGGCGCGGAGACATTCAGTACTTC.

This chain uses TRBV5-1 with TRBJ2-4; 8 bases are a match to TRBD2. J gave up 7 bases and V 0 bases, and 15 bases lay outside the gene matches. This CDR3 spans 18 amino acids. Germline CDR1 SGHRS, CDR2 YFSETQ. CDR3 loop: CASSLARSGSPSGNIQYF. The CDR3, as DNA: TGCGCCAGCAGCTTGGCGCGGAGCGGGAGCCCCTCGGGGAACATTCAGTACTTC.